The clone carrying this TCR beta chain was picked up many times. Antigen: not known. This specimen comes from a study of identical twins. Findings of the study overall: Whereas memory repertoires showed no such difference, abundant cord blood beta clonotypes carried fewer insertions.

Unique molecular identifiers were present on cDNA, and template switching added a universal primer site. TCRdb processed the 5' RACE reads anew with MiXCR; each CDR3 protein has one entry. The sample yields hundreds of thousands of distinct CDR3 sequences, under 9% seen once. This sample also belongs to another study, concerning yellow fever vaccine responses in identical twins.

The sequence derives from a woman aged 18-29 years in good health. The specimen was memory (CD45RO+) T cells sorted from blood.

The DNA of the CDR3 is TGTGCCAGCAGCCCTCGACAGGGAATCCCTACCTCTGGGGCCAACGTCCTGACTTTC. It translates to CASSPRQGIPTSGANVLTF. The chain has TRBV11-3 and TRBJ2-6; 7 bases align to TRBD1. Germline CDR1 SGHNT, CDR2 YENEEA. The ends lost 5 bases at V and 0 bases at J; junction bases unmatched: 13. The CDR3 totals 19 residues.